The source of this TCR beta chain is a study of tumor and adjacent non-tumor tissue in lung cancer. Background on the study: Patients comprised about a dozen adenocarcinoma, a couple of squamous cell carcinoma and 1 small cell lung cancer.

The template was RNA from unsorted bulk tissue. Notes on the study in general: Tumor TCR diversity, when higher, was linked to shorter survival. TCR diversity was significantly greater in tumor than normal lung tissue. Tumor repertoires had a smaller top 100 clone share than normal lung.

On this clonotype: Antigen unknown. A read error may account for a junction end that differs from germline.

The CDR3 has 14 residues. Germline-derived CDR1 and CDR2 are DFQATT and SNEGSKA (reference sequence). A modified ARM-PCR protocol with three rounds of nested PCR amplified TCRbeta. MiXCR was run by TCRdb on the multiplex PCR reads, yielding one entry per CDR3 protein. The table records 120,000 or so distinct CDR3 sequences, over 65% of them present only once. The sample consisted of lung tumor tissue. J is TRBJ2-3 and V is TRBV20-1, with 10 bases that match TRBD2. The TCR was taken from a young man with non-small cell lung cancer. CDR3 region: CSAPRLAGTDTHYF. The CDR3 DNA is TGCAGCGCTCCTCGACTAGCGGGCACAGATACGCACTATTTT.